A single sample gave rise to the 22 T cell receptor beta chains below, sequenced in a study of memory CD4+ T cells and cytomegalovirus serostatus. The repertoire was sequenced with immunoSEQ multiplex PCR; TCRdb's copy has only in-frame clones and lacks some. This table has roughly 45,000 clones, around 78% appearing once. Single viable CD3+CD4+CD8-CD45RO+ cells were sorted as the memory CD4+ T cells. The specimen was memory CD4+ T cells from blood. Source of these receptors: an adult in good health and CMV-seronegative.

The sample holds one count of this clone. The J gene is TRBJ1-5, the V gene TRBV6-6, with D possibly matching TRBD1 (6 bases). Germline V CDR1 and CDR2: MNHNY, SVGAGI (reference sequence). Trimming took 8 bases from V and 2 from J, leaving 13 bases between them. The CDR3 contains 14 residues. The CDR3 here is CASSREGGNQPQHF. CDR3 DNA: TGTGCCAGCTCCAGGGAGGGGGGCAATCAGCCCCAGCATTTT.

The rearrangement links TRBV7-9 to TRBJ2-2; 11 nucleotides align to TRBD1. J gave up 7 bases and V 5 bases, and 9 bases lay outside the gene matches. The CDR3 sequence is 16 residues long. Germline V CDR1 and CDR2: SEHNR, FQNEAQ (reference sequence). The CDR3: CASSPGTGGSVGELFF. CDR3 nucleotide sequence: TGTGCCAGCAGCCCTGGGACAGGGGGAAGTGTCGGGGAGCTGTTTTTT.

V and J are TRBV11-3 and TRBJ2-3; D may be TRBD2 (6 bases). V dropped 3 bases and J dropped 5 bases, with 15 bases sitting between them. The CDR3 runs to 15 residues. In germline, CDR1 is SGHNT, CDR2 YENEEA. CDR3 sequence reads: CASSFSGGAEDTQYF. CDR3 DNA sequence: TGTGCCAGCAGCTTTTCCGGGGGAGCCGAAGATACGCAGTATTTT.

A single count supports this clone. The rearrangement uses TRBV10-2 and TRBJ1-5; 8 bases are shared with TRBD1. Germline CDR1 and CDR2: WSHSY and SAAADI. V shed 0 bases, J shed 7 bases, and the junction held 8 bases outside the gene matches. The CDR3 is 16 residues long. CDR3 amino acids: CASSESDGQGAQPQHF. Written as DNA, the CDR3 is TGCGCCAGCAGTGAGTCGGATGGACAGGGAGCCCAGCCCCAGCATTTT.

The chain joins TRBV19 to TRBJ1-6, with TRBD1 identical over 9 bases. The germline V gene has CDR1 LNHDA and CDR2 SQIVND (reference sequence). With 5 bases clipped from V and 11 bases from J, the junction kept 7 bases outside the gene matches. The CDR3 has 14 residues. The CDR3 loop reads CASSPQGAGAPLHF. The CDR3 nucleotides are TGTGCCAGTAGTCCACAGGGGGCTGGAGCACCCCTCCACTTT.

CDR3 region: CASSLEFGSEAFF. The CDR3 nucleotides are TGTGCCAGCAGCTTAGAGTTCGGGAGTGAAGCTTTCTTT. The V and J genes are TRBV11-2 and TRBJ1-1, with D hard to call. CDR1 and CDR2 (germline): SGHAT, FQNNGV. With 0 bases removed from V and 7 bases from J, the gap between germline ends came to 9 bases. The CDR3 contains 13 residues.

The chain uses TRBV2 and TRBJ2-7, with 8 bases aligning to TRBD1. This CDR3 contains 14 residues. Germline-derived CDR1 and CDR2 are SNHLY and FYNNEI. The J segment lost 7 bases and the V segment lost 7 bases, leaving 12 bases of the junction unmatched. The CDR3 nucleotides are TGTGCCAGCACAGGACAGGGTTCGTATCAGGAGCAGTACTTC. This gives the protein CASTGQGSYQEQYF.

This clone turned up a few times. This chain joins TRBV28 and TRBJ1-4; no reliable D call. Germline V gene sequence: CDR1 MDHEN, CDR2 SYDVKM. This CDR3 contains 13 residues. V was shortened by 5 bases and J by 2 bases, with 6 bases between the two germline ends. This CDR3 reads CASSPPTNEKLFF. In DNA form, the CDR3 reads TGTGCCAGCAGTCCCCCCACTAATGAAAAACTGTTTTTT.

V usage is TRBV5-1 and J usage is TRBJ1-3, with no clear D. From germline, CDR1 is SGHRS and CDR2 YFSETQ. The CDR3 covers 15 residues. With 0 bases removed from V and 2 bases from J, the gap between germline ends came to 9 bases. CDR3 in amino acids: CASSLGGEAGNTIYF. CDR3 DNA sequence: TGCGCCAGCAGCTTGGGAGGAGAGGCTGGAAACACCATATATTTT.

The table lists this clone with a few counts. Here the CDR3 DNA reads TGTGCCAGCAGTTCGCTGGGGGCACCAACTCCCTACGAGCAGTACTTC. Translation: CASSSLGAPTPYEQYF. This chain connects TRBV6-6 to TRBJ2-7, with a tentative D call TRBD1 (6 bases). The germline V gene has CDR1 MNHNY and CDR2 SVGAGI (reference sequence). V lost 4 bases and J lost 2, with 18 bases in between. The CDR3 has 16 residues.

The chain recombines TRBV9 with TRBJ1-1; the D gene is possibly TRBD1 (5 bases). Deletions cut 4 bases from V and 6 bases from J, with 16 bases between. The CDR3 has 14 residues. Germline V lookup: CDR1 SGDLS, CDR2 YYNGEE. The CDR3 nucleotides read TGTGCCAGCAGCACCCATCAGGGTAAATCTGAAGCTTTCTTT. Its protein is CASSTHQGKSEAFF.

The gene calls are TRBV18 and TRBJ2-7; TRBD1 matches at 7 bases. The V and J ends lost 3 bases and 2 bases, in that order; junction bases with no gene match: 7. The CDR3 contains 15 residues. Germline CDR1 is KGHSH and CDR2 is LQKENI. CDR3 region: CASSPDRTLPYEQYF. The CDR3 nucleotides read TGTGCCAGCTCACCGGACAGGACACTTCCCTACGAGCAGTACTTC. The variable domain in full, with the rest retrieved from reference TRBV18 and TRBJ2-7, is NAGVMQNPRHLVRRRGQEARLRCSPMKGHSHVYWYRQLPEEGLKFMVYLQKENIIDESGMPKERFSAEFPKEGPSILRIQQVVRGDSAAYFCASSPDRTLPYEQYFGPGTRLTVT.

The J gene is TRBJ2-7, the V gene TRBV7-8; the match to TRBD2 covers 8 bases. Germline-derived CDR1 and CDR2 are SGHVS and FQNEAQ. The J segment lost 0 bases and the V segment lost 1 base, leaving 5 bases of the junction unmatched. The CDR3 extends over 16 amino acids. The CDR3 region is CASSLGNSGDSYEQYF. The CDR3 bases are TGTGCCAGCAGCTTAGGTAATAGCGGGGACTCCTACGAGCAGTACTTC.

The V gene is TRBV6-5, the J gene TRBJ2-3, with D hard to call. The V end lost 2 bases, the J end lost 14 bases, and 20 bases lay between the germline ends. There are 14 residues in the CDR3. Looked up from germline, CDR1 is MNHEY and CDR2 is SVGAGI. CDR3 nucleotide sequence: TGTGCCAGCAGTTACCCTTCAAGCGACCCGATGGGGTATTTT. This translates into CASSYPSSDPMGYF.

The chain combines TRBV5-1 with TRBJ1-2, with D possibly being TRBD1 (5 bases). Germline-derived CDR1 and CDR2 are SGHRS and YFSETQ. CDR3 length: 18 residues. Trimming took 3 bases from V and 3 from J, leaving 24 bases between them. The CDR3 DNA is TGCGCCAGCAGCTCCCTCCGGCAGGGTTGGTCCGGTCACTATGGCTACACCTTC. This gives the protein CASSSLRQGWSGHYGYTF.

This clone was found a few times. The chain links TRBV30 to TRBJ1-1; D perhaps matches TRBD1 (6 bases). Germline assignment: CDR1 GTSNPN and CDR2 SVGIG (reference sequence). The CDR3 loop spans 16 amino acids. V lost 3 bases and J lost 3, with 20 bases in between. The DNA for the CDR3 is TGTGCCTGGAGACTCTATGGGGACATTGGGGACACTGAAGCTTTCTTT. Translating it yields CAWRLYGDIGDTEAFF.

The rearrangement joins TRBV5-4 to TRBJ1-2, with a possible D match to TRBD1 (5 bases). The V end was cut by 4 bases, the J end by 5 bases, with 15 bases between. This CDR3 is built from 14 residues. CDR1 is SGHNT, CDR2 YYREEE, per germline (reference sequence). CDR3 nucleotide sequence: TGTGCCAGCAGCCAAGGGGTGGAGGTGTATGGCTACACCTTC. Residues: CASSQGVEVYGYTF.

V usage is TRBV10-2 and J usage is TRBJ1-6; 8 nucleotides match TRBD1. Losses at the gene ends were 10 bases for V and 6 bases for J; bases not matched to a gene: 8. The length of the CDR3 is 14 residues. Germline V gene lookup returns CDR1 WSHSY and CDR2 SAAADI. The CDR3 DNA reads TGCGCCACCTTATACAGGGGGACTAATTCACCCCTCCACTTT. Residues: CATLYRGTNSPLHF.

The chain carries TRBV5-1 and TRBJ1-6; the match to TRBD1 covers 7 bases. There are 15 residues in the CDR3. Germline CDR1 reads SGHRS; CDR2 reads YFSETQ. V dropped 4 bases and J dropped 10; count of bases not matched to a gene: 11. The CDR3 sequence: CASSALGTVASPLHF. In DNA, the CDR3 is TGCGCCAGCAGCGCTTTGGGGACAGTTGCCTCACCCCTCCACTTT.

V usage is TRBV5-6 and J usage is TRBJ1-5, with D possibly TRBD1 on 5 matching bases. V was trimmed by 0 bases and J by 5 bases, leaving 6 bases between them. CDR3 size: 13 residues. The germline CDR1 and CDR2 sequences are SGHDT and YYEEEE. CDR3 loop: CASSLGRDQPQHF. Here the CDR3 DNA reads TGTGCCAGCAGCTTGGGCAGGGATCAGCCCCAGCATTTT.

The V gene is TRBV30, the J gene TRBJ2-5, with unresolved D. The germline CDR1 and CDR2 sequences are GTSNPN and SVGIG (reference sequence). V gave up 2 bases and J gave up 4 bases, with 8 bases separating them. The CDR3 covers 12 residues. CDR3 nucleotides: TGTGCCTGGAGTTCCTTTACAGAGACCCAGTACTTC. Translation: CAWSSFTETQYF.

The genes are TRBV29-1 and TRBJ2-2, with TRBD2 matching 7 bases. With 0 bases clipped from V and 4 bases from J, the junction kept 8 bases outside the gene matches. Germline loops: CDR1 SQVTM, CDR2 ANQGSEA. The CDR3 consists of 16 residues. The CDR3: CSVEDPLGGSTGELFF. The CDR3 DNA follows: TGCAGCGTTGAAGATCCCCTGGGGGGGAGCACCGGGGAGCTGTTTTTT.